This T cell receptor beta chain was recovered during a study of human T cells and chemical hapten exposure. The study's findings and limits: Expanded TCR counts at PT1 were positively correlated with the patch test score.

Noted time point: pre-sensitization, week 0. The sample's treatment: therapeutic diphenylcyclopropenone sensitization with weekly scalp DPC. A remark on this clonotype: Its antigen is not known.

TCRdb used MiXCR to reprocess the RACE reads, holding one entry per CDR3 protein. The sample contains more than 70,000 distinct CDR3 sequences, 8.5% of which appear only once. This CDR3 spans 16 amino acids. V shed 6 bases, J shed 7 bases, and the junction held 15 bases outside the gene matches. Here the sequenced sample was whole blood, taken in connection with sensitization to the hapten diphenylcyclopropenone (DPC). The rearrangement joins TRBV12-3 or TRBV12-4 to TRBJ2-1; 7 bases match TRBD2. This TCR was sampled from a middle-aged man with alopecia areata. Some clones in this sample may be carry-over from other donors' samples. Here the CDR3 DNA reads TGTGCCAGCAGCCCCTGGGAGCGGGACGTGAGAAATGAGCAGTTCTTC. Its translation: CASSPWERDVRNEQFF.